This T cell receptor beta chain was identified in a study of T cells in Graves' hyperthyroidism and ophthalmopathy. General study findings and limits: For ophthalmopathy, model prediction preceded onset by a median 6.5 months.

This clonotype was seen at least ten times. What it recognizes is unknown. From RNA transcripts, TCR beta CDR3 regions were amplified. First-round RT-PCR targeting the TCR CDR3 was performed with the HTBI primer set. TCRdb reprocessed the multiplex PCR reads with MiXCR, giving one entry per CDR3 protein. The table records fewer than 550,000 distinct CDR3 sequences, approximately 25% of them present only once. Germline loops: CDR1 ENHRY, CDR2 SYGVKD. CDR3 length equals 16 residues. V shed 0 bases and J shed 5 bases, with 16 bases lying between them. Active moderate-to-severe ophthalmopathy, Clinical Activity Score at least 3, NOSPECS at least 4, under 3 months' duration. Uncontrolled infection, other autoimmune disease, pregnancy and lactation each barred patients from inclusion. The PBMCs were taken from around 9 ml of fresh peripheral blood.

The rearrangement uses TRBV10-3 and TRBJ2-5; TRBD2 might be the D (6 bases). The sequence was obtained from a woman aged 25 to 45 with Graves' ophthalmopathy. Sequenced material: blood. The CDR3 reads CAISESEGVGFETQYF. For the CDR3, the DNA is TGTGCCATCAGTGAGTCGGAGGGAGTTGGGTTCGAGACCCAGTACTTC.